The next 9 T cell receptor beta chains were all read from a single sample in a study of CXCR3-negative and CXCR3-positive naive CD8 T cells. General study points: For CXCR3-positive naive cells, TRB CDR3s were more hydrophobic than those of CXCR3-negative naive cells.

Antigen specificity for these receptors is unknown. UMI-labeled TRB cDNA libraries were prepared by 5' RACE. TCRdb derives one entry per CDR3 protein from the 5' RACE reads, leaving out DNA. The sample has about 98,000 distinct CDR3 sequences. Specimen: naive CXCR3+ CD8+ T cells from blood. Subset in this sample: CD45RO-CCR7+CD27+CD95- naive CD8+ T cells expressing CXCR3 (TNR3+). The receptors derive from a human donor in good health. Some clones in this sample may be carry-over from other donors' samples.

The V call is TRBV29-1, the J call TRBJ2-2; no DNA is available, so the TRBD2 call from TCRdb remains unchecked. Germline V lookup: CDR1 SQVTM, CDR2 ANQGSEA. This CDR3 region has 13 residues. The CDR3 here is CSVQGPWGRELFF.

V gene TRBV9 combines with J gene TRBJ2-6; with no DNA, the TCRdb D assignment of TRBD1 cannot be verified. This CDR3 has 17 residues. CDR1 and CDR2 from the germline V gene are SGDLS and YYNGEE. CDR3 sequence: CASSVSIADRGSNVLTF.

The chain couples TRBV5-1 to TRBJ2-3. CDR1 SGHRS and CDR2 YFSETQ come from the germline V gene. The CDR3 consists of 14 residues. The CDR3 spells CASSSYPSTDTQYF.

The V call is TRBV7-9, the J call TRBJ1-6. This CDR3 has 12 amino acids. Germline-derived CDR1 and CDR2 are SEHNR and FQNEAQ (reference sequence). The CDR3 loop reads CASSFRNSPLHF.

The chain is built from TRBV12-3 or TRBV12-4 and TRBJ2-7; TCRdb's D call of TRBD1 is untestable without DNA. The CDR3 loop spans 13 amino acids. Here the CDR3 reads CASTPASSYEQYF.

J is TRBJ2-2 and V is TRBV5-5; lacking DNA, the TRBD2 call made by TCRdb goes unchecked. Looked up from germline, CDR1 is SGHKS and CDR2 is YYEKEE (reference sequence). The CDR3 consists of 16 residues. The CDR3 reads CASSFTAAGGIGELFF.

V and J are TRBV5-1 and TRBJ2-3; there is no DNA to check the TCRdb D call of TRBD2. The CDR3 sequence is 15 residues long. The germline V gene has CDR1 SGHRS and CDR2 YFSETQ. CDR3 in amino acids: CASSFRDSDTDTQYF.

The chain couples TRBV20-1 to TRBJ1-6; TCRdb designates TRBD1, a call that cannot be tested without DNA. CDR3 length: 17 residues. Germline-derived CDR1 and CDR2 are DFQATT and SNEGSKA (reference sequence). The CDR3: CSAGDRGEPLFHSPLHF.

The chain recombines TRBV9 with TRBJ2-1; TCRdb lists TRBD2, though no DNA is available to test this call. The germline V gene encodes CDR1 SGDLS and CDR2 YYNGEE. The CDR3 contains 15 residues. The CDR3 loop reads CASSVASGGYNEQFF.